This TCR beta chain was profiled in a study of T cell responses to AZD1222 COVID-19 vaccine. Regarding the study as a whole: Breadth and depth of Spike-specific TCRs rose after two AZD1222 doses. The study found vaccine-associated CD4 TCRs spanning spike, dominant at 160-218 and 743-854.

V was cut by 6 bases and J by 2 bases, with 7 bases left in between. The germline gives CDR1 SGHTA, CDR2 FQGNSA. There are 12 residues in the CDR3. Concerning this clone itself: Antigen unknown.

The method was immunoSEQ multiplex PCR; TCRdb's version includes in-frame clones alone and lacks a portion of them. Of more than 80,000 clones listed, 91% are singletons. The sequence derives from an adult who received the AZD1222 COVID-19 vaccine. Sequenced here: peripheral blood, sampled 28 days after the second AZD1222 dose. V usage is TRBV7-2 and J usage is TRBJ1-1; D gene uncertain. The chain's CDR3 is CASSPFNTEAFF. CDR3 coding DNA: TGTGCCAGCAGTCCGTTTAACACTGAAGCTTTCTTT.